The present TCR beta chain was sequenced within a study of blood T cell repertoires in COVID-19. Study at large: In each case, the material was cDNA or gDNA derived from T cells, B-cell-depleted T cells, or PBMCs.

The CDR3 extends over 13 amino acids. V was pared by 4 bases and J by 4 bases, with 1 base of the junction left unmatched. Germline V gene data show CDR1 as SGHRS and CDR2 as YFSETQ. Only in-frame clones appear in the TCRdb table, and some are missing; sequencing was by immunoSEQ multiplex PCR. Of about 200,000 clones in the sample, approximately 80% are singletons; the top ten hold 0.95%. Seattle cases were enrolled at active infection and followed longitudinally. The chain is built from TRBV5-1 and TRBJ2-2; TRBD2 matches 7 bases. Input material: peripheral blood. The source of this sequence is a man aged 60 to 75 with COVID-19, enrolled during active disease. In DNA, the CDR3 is TGCGCCAGCAGCCCTAGCGGCACCGGGGAGCTGTTTTTT. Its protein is CASSPSGTGELFF.